The 15 T cell receptor beta chains in this list originate from one sample, sequenced in a study of blood T cell repertoires in COVID-19. Profiled with immunoSEQ multiplex PCR; TCRdb holds only in-frame clones, not every one. Of 140,000 to 150,000 clones detected, almost 90% appear once; the ten largest clones hold 2.3%. What was sequenced was peripheral blood. The receptors stem from a human donor in a cohort sampled during active COVID-19.

The genes are TRBV24-1 and TRBJ2-2; D uncertain. Trimming stripped 0 bases from V and 1 base from J, with 5 bases between. CDR3 size: 15 residues. Per the germline V gene, CDR1 is KGHDR and CDR2 is SFDVKD. Here the CDR3 reads CATSDLQLNTGELFF. The DNA of the CDR3 is TGTGCCACCAGTGATTTGCAGTTGAACACCGGGGAGCTGTTTTTT.

The CDR3 region is CACFLSVGEQYF. The CDR3 region has the DNA TGTGCCTGTTTCCTTTCGGTTGGCGAGCAGTACTTC. V and J are TRBV30 and TRBJ2-7; no reliable D call. Trimming took 6 bases from V and 6 from J, leaving 15 bases between them. The CDR3 runs 12 residues. CDR1 GTSNPN and CDR2 SVGIG come from the germline V gene (reference sequence).

The chain couples TRBV30 to TRBJ2-6, with TRBD2 as a possible D gene (5 bases). From germline, CDR1 is GTSNPN and CDR2 SVGIG (reference sequence). This CDR3 contains 16 residues. The V gene lost 0 bases and the J gene lost 0 bases, with 9 bases spanning the gap. CDR3 amino acids: CAWSVLGSSGANVLTF. As DNA, the CDR3 is TGTGCCTGGAGTGTACTTGGGAGCTCTGGGGCCAACGTCCTGACTTTC.

The sample holds one count of this clone. The chain joins TRBV10-3 to TRBJ2-3; 9 bases are shared with TRBD2. CDR1 ENHRY and CDR2 SYGVKD come from the germline V gene. Germline trimming cut 0 bases from V and 5 bases from J; bases unmatched to any gene: 9. The CDR3 spans 17 residues. The DNA for the CDR3 is TGTGCCATCAGTGAGTCGAGTAGCGGGAGCGTAAGAGATACGCAGTATTTT. This gives the protein CAISESSSGSVRDTQYF.

The genes are TRBV5-5 and TRBJ2-5, with TRBD2 identical over 15 bases. The CDR3 length is 16 residues. V trimming: 4 bases; J trimming: 10 bases; junction bases outside the gene matches: 11. Germline V gives CDR1 SGHKS, CDR2 YYEKEE (reference sequence). CDR3 region: CASSPAGTSGGTHQYF. CDR3 coding DNA: TGTGCCAGCAGCCCGGCAGGGACTAGCGGGGGGACCCACCAGTACTTC.

The chain carries TRBV30 and TRBJ1-3; D gene ambiguous. Trimming took off 6 bases at V and 1 base at J, with 10 bases between the two ends. The germline V gene encodes CDR1 GTSNPN and CDR2 SVGIG (reference sequence). This CDR3 has 13 residues. CDR3 protein: CACKVRSGNTIYF. The CDR3 DNA reads as TGTGCCTGTAAGGTGCGGTCTGGAAACACCATATATTTT.

The genes are TRBV4-2 and TRBJ1-4, with D maybe TRBD1 (5 bases). The V end lost 0 bases, the J end lost 3 bases, and 11 bases lay between the germline ends. Germline CDR1 and CDR2: LGHNA and YNFKEQ. The CDR3 has 16 residues. CDR3 in DNA: TGTGCCAGCAGCCAAGAACTGGGACTTTCTAATGAAAAACTGTTTTTT. Translation gives CASSQELGLSNEKLFF.

This rearrangement joins TRBV30 to TRBJ1-3; 8 bases fit TRBD1. Germline V gene sequence: CDR1 GTSNPN, CDR2 SVGIG (reference sequence). Losses at the gene ends were 6 bases for V and 0 bases for J; bases not matched to a gene: 1. This CDR3 is built from 13 residues. CDR3 DNA: TGTGCCTGTGACAGGGGCTCTGGAAACACCATATATTTT. It translates to CACDRGSGNTIYF.

The rearrangement links TRBV28 to TRBJ2-7; TRBD1 is a possible D gene (6 bases). The CDR3 consists of 14 residues. The V and J ends lost 4 bases and 5 bases respectively, with 15 bases between them. Germline V gene lookup returns CDR1 MDHEN and CDR2 SYDVKM. CDR3 loop: CASSSRGGKDEQYF. Written as DNA, the CDR3 is TGTGCCAGCAGTTCCCGAGGGGGAAAGGACGAGCAGTACTTC.

The genes are TRBV6-1 and TRBJ2-7; 12 positions agree with TRBD2. J lost 5 bases, V lost 3 bases, and 8 bases had no gene match. CDR1 is MNHNS and CDR2 is SASEGT in the germline V gene. The CDR3 spans 16 residues. The CDR3: CASSEVLAGGPNEQYF. CDR3 coding DNA: TGTGCCAGCAGTGAGGTCCTAGCGGGAGGGCCTAACGAGCAGTACTTC.

The chain has TRBV27 and TRBJ2-5; no clear D gene. CDR3 length equals 14 residues. V lost 1 base and J 2 bases, leaving 8 bases between the germline ends. The germline V gene has CDR1 MNHEY and CDR2 SMNVEV (reference sequence). CDR3 sequence: CASSLFGPQETQYF. The CDR3 coding sequence is TGTGCCAGCAGTTTATTTGGGCCTCAAGAGACCCAGTACTTC.

V and J are TRBV5-4 and TRBJ2-5, with 9 bases lining up with TRBD2. With 2 bases clipped from V and 5 bases from J, the junction kept 10 bases outside the gene matches. From germline, CDR1 is SGHNT and CDR2 YYREEE (reference sequence). The CDR3 sequence is 16 residues long. CDR3 in amino acids: CASSFLSGLARETQYF. The CDR3 DNA follows: TGTGCCAGCAGCTTCTTATCCGGACTAGCGAGGGAGACCCAGTACTTC.

V usage is TRBV28 and J usage is TRBJ1-5, with TRBD1 matching 9 bases. The CDR3 consists of 15 residues. J lost 6 bases, V lost 6 bases, and 9 bases had no gene match. CDR1 and CDR2 (germline): MDHEN, SYDVKM. The CDR3 DNA reads as TGTGCCAGCAGCCCTACACAGGGGGCGGCTCAGCCCCAGCATTTT. Translating gives CASSPTQGAAQPQHF.

DNA of the CDR3: TGTGCCAGCAGCCCGAGGGACAGGGTGAACACCGGGGAGCTGTTTTTT. Translation: CASSPRDRVNTGELFF. This chain connects TRBV5-4 to TRBJ2-2; 9 positions match TRBD1. The CDR3 has 16 residues. V dropped 4 bases and J dropped 1; count of bases not matched to a gene: 5. The germline gives CDR1 SGHNT, CDR2 YYREEE (reference sequence).

The rearrangement uses TRBV4-1 and TRBJ2-3; 8 bases map to TRBD2. The CDR3 consists of 16 residues. CDR1 MGHRA and CDR2 YSYEKL come from the germline V gene. V was pared by 4 bases and J by 4 bases, with 10 bases of the junction left unmatched. The CDR3 bases are TGCGCCAGCAGCCTCCTAGCGGGTTCGGGCGCAGATACGCAGTATTTT. Its protein product is CASSLLAGSGADTQYF.